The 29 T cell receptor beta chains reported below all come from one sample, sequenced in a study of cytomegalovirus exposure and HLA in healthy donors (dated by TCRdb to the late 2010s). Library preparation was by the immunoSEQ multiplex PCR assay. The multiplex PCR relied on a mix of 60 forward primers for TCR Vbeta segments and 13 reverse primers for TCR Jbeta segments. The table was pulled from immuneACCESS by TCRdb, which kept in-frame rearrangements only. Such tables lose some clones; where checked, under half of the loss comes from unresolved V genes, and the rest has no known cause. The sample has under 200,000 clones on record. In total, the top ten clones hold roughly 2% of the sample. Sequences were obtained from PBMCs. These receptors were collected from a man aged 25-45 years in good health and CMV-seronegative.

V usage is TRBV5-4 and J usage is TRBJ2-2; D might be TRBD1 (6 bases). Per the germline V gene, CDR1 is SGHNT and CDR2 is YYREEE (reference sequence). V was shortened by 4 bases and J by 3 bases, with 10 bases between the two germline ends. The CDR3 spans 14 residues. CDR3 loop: CASSADRYTGELFF. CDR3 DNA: TGTGCCAGCAGCGCGGACAGATACACCGGGGAGCTGTTTTTT.

CDR3 in amino acids: CASSGGGEGAVQYF. The CDR3 DNA follows: TGTGCCAGCAGTGGAGGGGGAGAGGGGGCAGTTCAGTACTTC. V and J are TRBV2 and TRBJ2-4; 7 nucleotides align to TRBD1. The CDR3 covers 14 residues. Germline loops: CDR1 SNHLY, CDR2 FYNNEI. V lost 4 bases to trimming and J lost 11 bases; unmatched junction nucleotides: 11. The full variable domain, with the rest looked up from reference TRBV2 and TRBJ2-4, is EPEVTQTPSHQVTQMGQEVILRCVPISNHLYFYWYRQILGQKVEFLVSFYNNEISEKSEIFDDQFSVERPDGSNFTLKIRSTKLEDSAMYFCASSGGGEGAVQYFGAGTRLSVL.

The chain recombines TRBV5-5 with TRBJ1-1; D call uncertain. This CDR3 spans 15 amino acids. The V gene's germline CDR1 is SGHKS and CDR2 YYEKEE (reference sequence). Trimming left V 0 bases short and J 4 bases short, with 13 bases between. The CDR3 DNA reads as TGTGCCAGCAGCTTGGTCCTGACTTTGGTCACTGAAGCTTTCTTT. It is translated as CASSLVLTLVTEAFF.

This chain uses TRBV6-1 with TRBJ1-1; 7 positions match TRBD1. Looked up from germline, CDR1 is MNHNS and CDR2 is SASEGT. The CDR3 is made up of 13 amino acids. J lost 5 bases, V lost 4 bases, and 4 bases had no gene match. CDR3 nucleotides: TGTGCCAGCAGTGTGGACAGGCAGACTGAAGCTTTCTTT. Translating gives CASSVDRQTEAFF.

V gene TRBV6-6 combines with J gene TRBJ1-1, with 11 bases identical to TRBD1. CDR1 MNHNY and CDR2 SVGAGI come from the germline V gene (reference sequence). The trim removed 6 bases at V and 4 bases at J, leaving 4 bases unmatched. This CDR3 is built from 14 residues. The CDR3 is CASRTDRGLTEAFF. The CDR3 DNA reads TGTGCCAGCAGAACGGACAGGGGGCTCACTGAAGCTTTCTTT.

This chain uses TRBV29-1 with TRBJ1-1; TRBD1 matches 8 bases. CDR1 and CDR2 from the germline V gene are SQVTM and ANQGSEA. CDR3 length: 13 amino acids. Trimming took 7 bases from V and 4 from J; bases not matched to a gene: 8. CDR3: CSGSTGEGTEAFF. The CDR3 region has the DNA TGCAGCGGGTCGACAGGGGAGGGCACTGAAGCTTTCTTT. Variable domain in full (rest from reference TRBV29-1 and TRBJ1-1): SAVISQKPSRDICQRGTSLTIQCQVDSQVTMMFWYRQQPGQSLTLIATANQGSEATYESGFVIDKFPISRPNLTFSTLTVSNMSPEDSSIYLCSGSTGEGTEAFFGQGTRLTVV.

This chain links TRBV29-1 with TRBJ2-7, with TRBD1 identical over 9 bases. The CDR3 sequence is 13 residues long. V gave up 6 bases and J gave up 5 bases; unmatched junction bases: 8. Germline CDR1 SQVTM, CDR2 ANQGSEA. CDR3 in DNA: TGCAGCGTAGACGGGACAGGGAGCAACGAGCAGTACTTC. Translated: CSVDGTGSNEQYF.

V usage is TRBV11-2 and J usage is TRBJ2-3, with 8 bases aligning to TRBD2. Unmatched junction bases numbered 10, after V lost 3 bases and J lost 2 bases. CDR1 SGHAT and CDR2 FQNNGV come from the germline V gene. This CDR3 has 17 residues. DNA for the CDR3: TGTGCCAGCAGCTTCCCCTTAGCGGGATCCGACACAGATACGCAGTATTTT. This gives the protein CASSFPLAGSDTDTQYF.

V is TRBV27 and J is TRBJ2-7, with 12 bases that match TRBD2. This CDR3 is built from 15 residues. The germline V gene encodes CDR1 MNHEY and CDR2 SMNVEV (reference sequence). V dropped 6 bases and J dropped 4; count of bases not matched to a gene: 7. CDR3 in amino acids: CASRRLAGVSYEQYF. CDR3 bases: TGTGCCAGCAGGAGACTAGCGGGAGTATCGTACGAGCAGTACTTC.

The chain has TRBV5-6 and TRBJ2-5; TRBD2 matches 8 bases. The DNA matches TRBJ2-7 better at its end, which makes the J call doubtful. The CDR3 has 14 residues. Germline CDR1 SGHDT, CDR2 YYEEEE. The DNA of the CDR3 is TGTGCCAGCAGCTTTAGCGGGACCCCCTACGAGCAGTACTTC. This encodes CASSFSGTPYEQYF.

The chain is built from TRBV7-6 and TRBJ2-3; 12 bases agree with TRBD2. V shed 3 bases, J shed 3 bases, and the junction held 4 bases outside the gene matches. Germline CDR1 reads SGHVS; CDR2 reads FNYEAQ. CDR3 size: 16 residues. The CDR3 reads CASSLGTSGFTDTQYF. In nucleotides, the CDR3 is TGTGCCAGCAGCTTGGGGACTAGCGGGTTTACAGATACGCAGTATTTT.

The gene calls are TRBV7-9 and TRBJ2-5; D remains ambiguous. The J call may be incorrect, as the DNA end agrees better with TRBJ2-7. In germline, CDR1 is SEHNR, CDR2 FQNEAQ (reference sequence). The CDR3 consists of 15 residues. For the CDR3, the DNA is TGTGCCAGCACCCAAGCGCGGCCTCTCTCCTACGAGCAGTACTTC. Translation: CASTQARPLSYEQYF.

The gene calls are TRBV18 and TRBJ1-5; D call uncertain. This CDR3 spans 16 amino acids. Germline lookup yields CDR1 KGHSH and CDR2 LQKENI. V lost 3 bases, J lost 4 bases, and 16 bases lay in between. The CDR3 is CASSPTNLEGNQPQHF. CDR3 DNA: TGTGCCAGCTCACCGACCAACCTAGAAGGAAATCAGCCCCAGCATTTT.

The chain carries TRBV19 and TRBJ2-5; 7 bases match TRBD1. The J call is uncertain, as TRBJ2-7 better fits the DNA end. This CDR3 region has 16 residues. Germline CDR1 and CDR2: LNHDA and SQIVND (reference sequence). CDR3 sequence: CASSAHLTGSSYEQYF. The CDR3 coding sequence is TGTGCCAGTAGTGCCCACTTGACAGGGTCCTCCTACGAGCAGTACTTC.

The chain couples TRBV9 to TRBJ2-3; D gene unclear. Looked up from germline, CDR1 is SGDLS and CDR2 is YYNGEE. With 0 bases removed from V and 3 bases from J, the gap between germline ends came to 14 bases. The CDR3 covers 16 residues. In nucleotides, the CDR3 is TGTGCCAGCAGCGTAGCTGGCAGTTATCAAACAGATACGCAGTATTTT. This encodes CASSVAGSYQTDTQYF.

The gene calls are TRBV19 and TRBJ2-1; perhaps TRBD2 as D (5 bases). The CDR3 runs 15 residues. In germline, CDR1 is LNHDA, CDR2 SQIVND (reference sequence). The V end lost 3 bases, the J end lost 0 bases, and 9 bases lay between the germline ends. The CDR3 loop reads CASSIGMSSYNEQFF. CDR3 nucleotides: TGTGCCAGTAGTATCGGGATGAGCTCCTACAATGAGCAGTTCTTC.

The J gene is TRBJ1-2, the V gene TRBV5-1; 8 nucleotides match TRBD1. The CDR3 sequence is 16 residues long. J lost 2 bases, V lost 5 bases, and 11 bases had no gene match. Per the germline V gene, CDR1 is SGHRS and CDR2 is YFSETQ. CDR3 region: CASSFPIGQGNYGYTF. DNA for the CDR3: TGCGCCAGCAGTTTCCCAATAGGACAGGGCAACTATGGCTACACCTTC. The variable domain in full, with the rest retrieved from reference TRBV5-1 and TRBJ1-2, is KAGVTQTPRYLIKTRGQQVTLSCSPISGHRSVSWYQQTPGQGLQFLFEYFSETQRNKGNFPGRFSGRQFSNSRSEMNVSTLELGDSALYLCASSFPIGQGNYGYTFGSGTRLTVV.

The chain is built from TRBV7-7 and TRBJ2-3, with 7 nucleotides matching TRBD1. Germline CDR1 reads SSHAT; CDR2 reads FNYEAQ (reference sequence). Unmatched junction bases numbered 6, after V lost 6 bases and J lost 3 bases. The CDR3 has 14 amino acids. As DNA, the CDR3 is TGTGCCAGCAGGAGGGACAGCAATACAGATACGCAGTATTTT. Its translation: CASRRDSNTDTQYF.

CDR3 nucleotide sequence: TGTGCCAGCGGGACTACTCAAGAGACCCAGTACTTC. Protein sequence: CASGTTQETQYF. This chain uses TRBV5-4 with TRBJ2-5; TRBD2 aligns across 7 bases. Trimming at V came to 7 bases and at J to 2 bases, leaving 2 bases not matched to a gene. This CDR3 comprises 12 residues. Germline CDR1 reads SGHNT; CDR2 reads YYREEE (reference sequence).

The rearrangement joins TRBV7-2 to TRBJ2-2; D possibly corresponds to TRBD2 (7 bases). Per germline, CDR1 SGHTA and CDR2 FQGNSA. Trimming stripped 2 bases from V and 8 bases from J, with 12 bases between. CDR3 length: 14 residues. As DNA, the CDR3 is TGTGCCAGCAGCTTACCCGGGGGGCGAGGGGAGCTGTTTTTT. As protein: CASSLPGGRGELFF.

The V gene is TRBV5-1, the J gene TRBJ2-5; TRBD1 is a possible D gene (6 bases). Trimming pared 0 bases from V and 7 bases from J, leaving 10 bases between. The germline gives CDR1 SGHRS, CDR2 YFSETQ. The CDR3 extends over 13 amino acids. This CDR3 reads CASSLEQGWTQYF. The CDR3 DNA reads TGCGCCAGCAGCTTGGAACAGGGATGGACCCAGTACTTC.

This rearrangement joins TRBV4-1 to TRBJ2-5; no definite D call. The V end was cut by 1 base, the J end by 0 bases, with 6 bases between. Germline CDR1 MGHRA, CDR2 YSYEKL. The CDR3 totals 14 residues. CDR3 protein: CASSQGAYQETQYF. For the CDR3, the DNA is TGCGCCAGCAGCCAAGGGGCGTACCAAGAGACCCAGTACTTC.

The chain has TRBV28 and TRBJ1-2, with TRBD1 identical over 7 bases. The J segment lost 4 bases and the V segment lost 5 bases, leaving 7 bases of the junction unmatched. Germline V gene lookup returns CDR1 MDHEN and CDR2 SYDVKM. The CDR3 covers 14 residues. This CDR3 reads CASSTSNRGYGYTF. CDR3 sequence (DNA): TGTGCCAGCAGTACCTCAAACAGGGGCTATGGCTACACCTTC.

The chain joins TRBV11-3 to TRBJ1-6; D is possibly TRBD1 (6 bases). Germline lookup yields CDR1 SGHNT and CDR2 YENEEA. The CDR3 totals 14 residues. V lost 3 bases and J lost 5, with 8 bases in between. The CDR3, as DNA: TGTGCCAGCAGCTTCGGACAGAATAATTCACCCCTCCACTTT. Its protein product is CASSFGQNNSPLHF. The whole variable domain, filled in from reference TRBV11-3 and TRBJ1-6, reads EAGVVQSPRYKIIEKKQPVAFWCNPISGHNTLYWYLQNLGQGPELLIRYENEEAVDDSQLPKDRFSAERLKGVDSTLKIQPAELGDSAVYLCASSFGQNNSPLHFGNGTRLTVT.

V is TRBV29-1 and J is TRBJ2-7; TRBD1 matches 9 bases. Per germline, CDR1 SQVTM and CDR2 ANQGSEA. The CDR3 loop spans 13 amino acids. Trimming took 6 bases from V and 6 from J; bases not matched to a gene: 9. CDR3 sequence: CSVAQGAGGEQYF. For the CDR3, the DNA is TGCAGCGTCGCACAGGGGGCTGGCGGCGAGCAGTACTTC.

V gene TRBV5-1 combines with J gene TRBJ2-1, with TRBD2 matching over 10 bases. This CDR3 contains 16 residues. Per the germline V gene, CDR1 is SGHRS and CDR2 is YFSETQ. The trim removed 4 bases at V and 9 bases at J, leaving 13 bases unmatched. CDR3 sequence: CASSPRAGGPSTEQFF. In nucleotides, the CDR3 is TGCGCCAGCAGCCCCCGAGCGGGAGGGCCGAGCACTGAGCAGTTCTTC.

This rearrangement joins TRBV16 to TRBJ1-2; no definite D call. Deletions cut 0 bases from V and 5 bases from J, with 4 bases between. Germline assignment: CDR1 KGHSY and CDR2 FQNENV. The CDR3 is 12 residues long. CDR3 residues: CASSQSPYGYTF. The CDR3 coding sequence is TGTGCCAGCAGCCAATCCCCTTATGGCTACACCTTC.

The CDR3 here is CASSSGRATDTQYF. The CDR3 DNA is TGTGCCAGCTCGAGCGGGAGGGCCACAGATACGCAGTATTTT. This chain links TRBV7-2 with TRBJ2-3, with 10 bases that match TRBD2. The V segment lost 8 bases and the J segment 2 bases; nucleotides outside the gene matches: 4. The CDR3 loop spans 14 amino acids. Germline CDR1 SGHTA, CDR2 FQGNSA.

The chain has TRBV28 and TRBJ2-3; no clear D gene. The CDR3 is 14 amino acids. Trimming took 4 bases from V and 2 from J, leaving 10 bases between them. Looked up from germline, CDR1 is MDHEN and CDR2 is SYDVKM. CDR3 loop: CASSSGTVTDTQYF. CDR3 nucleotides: TGTGCCAGCAGTTCAGGCACTGTCACAGATACGCAGTATTTT.